This T cell receptor beta chain comes out of a study of OX40 agonist ivuxolimab in advanced cancers. Background on the study: Among those enrolled, mean age was 60 years (range roughly 20 to 80) and about 79% were male. Study-level findings and limits: No determination was made of the antigen specificity of the expanded peripheral T cells.

The table came from immunoSEQ multiplex PCR; TCRdb's copy has only in-frame clones and leaves some out. The profile shows 96,000 or so clones, about four fifths of them singletons. Turning to this clone: Antigen: not known.

Per germline, CDR1 GTSNPN and CDR2 SVGIG (reference sequence). The CDR3 is 12 residues long. Trimming took 2 bases from V and 0 from J, leaving 1 base between them. The J gene is TRBJ1-4, the V gene TRBV30, with no clear D. The source was CD4+ or CD8+ T cells sorted from blood, collected in a trial of the OX40 agonist ivuxolimab. This receptor was obtained from an adult with an advanced solid tumor such as melanoma, head and neck, liver or kidney cancer. CDR3 bases: TGTGCCTGGAGTACAACTAATGAAAAACTGTTTTTT. This codes for CAWSTTNEKLFF.